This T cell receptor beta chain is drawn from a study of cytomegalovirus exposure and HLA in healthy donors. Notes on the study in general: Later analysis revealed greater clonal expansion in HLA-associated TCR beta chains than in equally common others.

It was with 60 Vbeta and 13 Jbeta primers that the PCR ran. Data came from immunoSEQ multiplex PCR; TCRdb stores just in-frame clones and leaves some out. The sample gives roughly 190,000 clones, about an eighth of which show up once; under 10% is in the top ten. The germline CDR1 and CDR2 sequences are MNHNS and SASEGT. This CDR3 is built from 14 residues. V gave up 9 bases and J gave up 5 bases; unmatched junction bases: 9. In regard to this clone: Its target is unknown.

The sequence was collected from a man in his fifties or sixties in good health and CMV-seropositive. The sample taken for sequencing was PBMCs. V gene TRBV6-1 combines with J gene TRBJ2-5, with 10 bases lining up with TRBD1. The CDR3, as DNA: TGTGCCAGTCGGGACAGGGGTGCGGAGGAGACCCAGTACTTC. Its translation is CASRDRGAEETQYF.